This T cell receptor (beta chain) was sequenced for a study of T cells in Graves' hyperthyroidism and ophthalmopathy. The CDR3 runs 13 residues. With 0 bases removed from V and 9 bases from J, the gap between germline ends came to 9 bases. Germline V lookup: CDR1 MGHRA, CDR2 YSYEKL. In its sample, this clonotype was seen a few times. RNA transcripts provided the source from which TCR beta CDR3 regions were amplified. Carried out on the TCR CDR3, a first-round RT-PCR used the HTBI primer set. TCRdb processed the multiplex PCR reads anew with MiXCR; each CDR3 protein has one entry. The sample holds under 400,000 distinct CDR3 sequences, about 15% seen once.

This clonotype was obtained from a woman aged 55-69 years with Graves' ophthalmopathy. The chain employs TRBV4-1 and TRBJ2-1, with D unresolved. The sample taken for sequencing was blood. The CDR3 nucleotides read TGCGCCAGCAGCCAAGATCCAGGCGGTGAGCAGTTCTTC. It encodes CASSQDPGGEQFF.